This T cell receptor (beta chain) was found in a study of shared clonotypes between healthy human individuals (dated by TCRdb to 2018 to 2020). Context from the whole study: The cohort included a few men and a couple of women between 18 and 49 years of age. For each donor, CD4 naive and CD4 memory were each given three plates, CD8 naive was given two plates, and CD8 memory was given one plate. Blood TCR repertoires of several healthy adults were deeply sequenced to estimate repertoire size and the extent of clonotype sharing between individuals. To increase sequencing depth and limit assay-specific biases, TCR repertoire library preparation and sequencing were carried out by different laboratories using diverse techniques. Per donor, leukapheresis produced somewhere between about 0.94 and 9 billion PBMCs.

Using the deep immunoSEQ assay, multiplex PCR amplified TCR CDR3 regions from genomic DNA. For each cell subset, the extracted genomic DNA was distributed evenly across all wells of several immunoSEQ 96-well plates, and each plate served as one replicate. Each replicate PCR for sorted subsets received around 210 ng genomic DNA, equal to 28,000 or so T cell genomes. Purified libraries were measured with a Qubit 3.0 fluorometer, size-checked on a Bioanalyzer 2100, and measured again with the KAPA Library Quantification kit. Every immunoSEQ 96-well plate was sequenced on a separate single-read 150-cycle Illumina NextSeq 550 flow cell. From the authors' description of their analysis: The immunoSEQ output contained only junctional sequences without quality scores, so filtering could not match that applied to full-length reads. Sequences were annotated with PyIR, a Python wrapper for IgBLAST v1.9, and V/J genes and CDR3 were assigned using IMGT germline references. Reads were removed for weak V/J assignments (E-value above 1e-6), missing CDR3, stop codons, out-of-frame junctions, or ambiguous translated residues. A V3J clonotype was defined by an identical inferred V gene, J gene, and CDR3 amino acid sequence. Percentage overlap between repertoires was calculated by dividing the number of shared unique clonotypes by the size of the smaller repertoire. Three approaches were used to assess repertoire richness: RTK rarefaction, the Chao1 estimator, and Recon v2.1 estimates of unobserved clonotypes. Generation probabilities were computed with OLGA for all TCRbeta clonotypes obtained by the gDNA method from four donors. The source is immuneACCESS, and TCRdb retained only in-frame sequences with V and J called. Part of the clones is not carried over; for the studies checked, unresolved V genes explain less than half of this, and the remainder is unexplained. V, J and clone size derive from that table, while D and trimming were established from the DNA sequence. The table for this sample lists under 2.5 million clones; around 93% of them were counted only once. Around 0.35% of the sample lies in the top ten.

Study-wide findings and limitations: Higher generation probabilities were observed for clonotypes shared by all four sorted-subset donors than for non-shared clonotypes. Naive subsets generally had larger estimated clonotype richness than memory subsets. When a few donors were compared, the shared fraction of clonotypes was around 5% for naive CD4, 3% to 4% for naive CD8, 2.3% for memory CD4, and under 0.5% for memory CD8. Pairwise subsampling indicated that sequencing depth was expected to affect the degree of clonotype sharing among donors. Because the study included only a small number of donors, the genetic and exposure-history diversity represented was limited. Rarefaction of sorted-subset datasets indicated incomplete sequencing despite the large sequencing depth. Sampling was restricted to blood, and TCR repertoires in tissue are likely to differ from TCR repertoires in blood.

Donors were healthy HIV-negative adults with no recently reported acute infections or vaccinations. Every donor was a Caucasian adult residing in Nashville, Tennessee, USA. CD4+ T cells were enriched by magnetic negative selection, after which naive cells were positively selected on CD45RA and the negative fraction was taken as the memory subset. After blood collection by leukapheresis, PBMCs were isolated using Ficoll-Histopaque density gradient centrifugation and then cryopreserved in the vapor phase of liquid nitrogen. Analytical flow cytometry was used to check the purity and quantity of each magnetically sorted T cell population. From each sorted fraction, genomic DNA was isolated and quantified by UV absorbance on a Nanodrop 2000c. About this clone: Its recognized antigen is unknown. Per-base quality was not reported, and no clone a single base away is much larger than it.

The junction carries 8 bases between V and J, which are trimmed by 3 bases and 3 bases respectively. The CDR3 runs 13 amino acids, cysteine and phenylalanine included. This entry keeps only the CDR3 DNA: 39 bases, framed from base 1. The CDR1 and CDR2 encoded by the germline V gene are MNHNS and SASEGT. This clonotype was obtained from a man aged 18 to 30 in good health. Some clones in this sample may be carry-over from other donors' samples. Recombination joined TRBV6-1 with TRBJ1-2; no D segment can be confidently identified. Sequences were obtained from naive CD4+ T cells from PBMCs. This specimen's cell subset or site label, per the study, means: CD45RA+ positively selected. CDR3 protein: CASSDRADYGYTF. The base sequence is TGTGCCAGCAGTGACCGTGCAGACTATGGCTACACCTTC.